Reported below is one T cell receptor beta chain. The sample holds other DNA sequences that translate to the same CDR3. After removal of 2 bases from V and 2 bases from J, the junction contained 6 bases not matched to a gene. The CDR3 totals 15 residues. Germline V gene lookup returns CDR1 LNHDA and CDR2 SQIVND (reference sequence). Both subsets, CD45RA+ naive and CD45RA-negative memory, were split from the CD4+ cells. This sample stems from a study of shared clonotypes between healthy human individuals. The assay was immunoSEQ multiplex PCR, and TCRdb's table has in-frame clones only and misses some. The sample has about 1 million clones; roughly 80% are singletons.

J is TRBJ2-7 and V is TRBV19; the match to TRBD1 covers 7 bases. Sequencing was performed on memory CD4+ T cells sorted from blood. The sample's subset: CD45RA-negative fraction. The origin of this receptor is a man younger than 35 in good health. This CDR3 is CASSIRTGEAYEQYF. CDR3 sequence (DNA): TGTGCCAGTAGTATAAGGACAGGTGAGGCCTACGAGCAGTACTTC.